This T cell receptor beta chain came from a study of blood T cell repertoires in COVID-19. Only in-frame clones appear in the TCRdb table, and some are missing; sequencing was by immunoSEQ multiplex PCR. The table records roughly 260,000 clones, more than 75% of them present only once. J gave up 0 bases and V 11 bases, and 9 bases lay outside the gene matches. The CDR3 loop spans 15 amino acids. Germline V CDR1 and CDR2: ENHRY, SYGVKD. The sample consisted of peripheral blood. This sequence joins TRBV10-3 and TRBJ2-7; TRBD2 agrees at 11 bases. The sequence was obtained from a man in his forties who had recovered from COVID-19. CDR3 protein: CAASPTSGSSYEQYF. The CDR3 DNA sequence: TGTGCCGCCTCCCCCACTAGCGGGAGCTCCTACGAGCAGTACTTC.